Listed below are T cell receptor beta chains from one sample, sequenced in a study of cytomegalovirus exposure and HLA in healthy donors. TCRdb's copy holds only in-frame clones and misses some; the assay was immunoSEQ multiplex PCR. The table has 100,000 to 150,000 clones, about two thirds seen once; the top ten hold less than 4.5%. The source material was PBMCs. These receptors originate from a man aged 25-45 years in good health and CMV-seronegative. The CDR3 runs from the conserved cysteine through the conserved F or W. D genes are given only for firm matches. Clone size is not always given. Where it is, it says once, few, many or a class for expanded clones.

TRBV18	TRBJ1-6	few	TRBD1	TGTGCCAGCTCACTTAATGGACAGGGGAGGTCACCCCTCCACTTT	CASSLNGQGRSPLHF
TRBV4-1	TRBJ2-3	.	TRBD1	TGCGCCAGCAGCCAAGGTCAGGGGGCTAGAGATACGCAGTATTTT	CASSQGQGARDTQYF
TRBV9	TRBJ1-1	.	.	TGTGCCAGCAGCGTAGTGGCGGGGCTGGGGGGCACTGAAGCTTTCTTT	CASSVVAGLGGTEAFF
TRBV2	TRBJ2-5	.	TRBD1	TGTGCCAGCAGTTTAGACAGGGTCGAGACCCAGTACTTC	CASSLDRVETQYF
TRBV28	TRBJ1-5	.	.	TGTGCCAGCAGTCCCCGGACAAGAAACTATAGCAATCAGCCCCAGCATTTT	CASSPRTRNYSNQPQHF
TRBV10-3	TRBJ2-1	.	.	TGTGCCATCAGGAGCCAAACCAATGAGCAGTTCTTC	CAIRSQTNEQFF
TRBV4-3	TRBJ1-2	.	.	TGCGCCAGCAGCCAAGATCGCCGCGGTATGGCTCGGGCCTTC	CASSQDRRGMARAF
TRBV11-2	TRBJ2-2	.	.	TGTGCCAGCAGCTTAGGACAGGACTCCACCGGGGAGCTGTTTTTT	CASSLGQDSTGELFF
TRBV19	TRBJ1-4	.	.	TGTGCCAGTAGCCAAACATCCGCAACTAATGAAAAACTGTTTTTT	CASSQTSATNEKLFF
TRBV6-1	TRBJ2-7	.	TRBD2	TGTGCCAGCAGTGAAGCTAGCGGGAGCTCCTACGAGCAGTACTTC	CASSEASGSSYEQYF
TRBV30	TRBJ1-1	.	.	TGTGCCTGGAGAGCAGGGACACTCGGAGCTTTCTTT	CAWRAGTLGAFF
TRBV7-9	TRBJ2-5	.	TRBD1	TGTGCCAGCACCTCATTACGAGGGACAGGGCTCGAAGAGCAGTACTTC	CASTSLRGTGLEEQYF
TRBV11-2	TRBJ2-7	.	TRBD2	TGTGCCAGCAGCTTAGATCTAACTAGCGGGGGTTACGAGCAGTACTTC	CASSLDLTSGGYEQYF